Following are 19 T cell receptor beta chains from one sample sequenced in a study of T cells in Graves' hyperthyroidism and ophthalmopathy. TCR beta CDR3 regions were amplified from RNA transcripts. Primed by the HTBI set, a first-round RT-PCR was run on the TCR CDR3. One entry per CDR3 protein results from TCRdb running MiXCR on the multiplex PCR reads. The top ten clones hold less than 3.5% of a sample with hundreds of thousands of distinct CDR3 sequences, around 16% of them seen once. The sequenced sample consisted of blood. The receptor set was obtained from a woman aged 40 to 50 with Graves' ophthalmopathy.

This clonotype was counted many times. The CDR3, as DNA: TGTGCCAGCAGCCCGACAGGATGGGATAATTCACCCCTCCACTTT. As protein: CASSPTGWDNSPLHF. The gene calls are TRBV3-1 and TRBJ1-6; a weak D match, TRBD1 (6 bases). V dropped 4 bases and J dropped 5 bases, with 12 bases sitting between them. Per the germline V gene, CDR1 is LGHDT and CDR2 is YNNKEL (reference sequence). The length of the CDR3 is 15 residues. Full variable domain (rest looked up from reference TRBV3-1 and TRBJ1-6): DTAVSQTPKYLVTQMGNDKSIKCEQNLGHDTMYWYKQDSKKFLKIMFSYNNKELIINETVPNRFSPKSPDKAHLNLHINSLELGDSAVYFCASSPTGWDNSPLHFGNGTRLTVT.

This clonotype was seen repeatedly, ten times or more. The rearrangement uses TRBV6-5 and TRBJ2-3; D tentatively fits TRBD1 or TRBD2 (5 bases each). The CDR3 totals 13 residues. V lost 2 bases, J lost 2 bases, and 5 bases lay in between. CDR1 is MNHEY, CDR2 SVGAGI, per germline. In DNA form, the CDR3 reads TGTGCCAGCAGTTACGGGACCACAGATACGCAGTATTTT. Protein: CASSYGTTDTQYF.

The V call is TRBV2, the J call TRBJ1-5; no clear D. In germline, CDR1 is SNHLY, CDR2 FYNNEI. V shed 7 bases and J shed 4 bases, with 11 bases lying between them. This CDR3 is built from 13 residues. CDR3 region: CASTDELNQPQHF. The CDR3 DNA reads TGTGCCAGCACTGATGAATTAAATCAGCCCCAGCATTTT.

This clonotype was found many times. V gene TRBV28 combines with J gene TRBJ1-5; 7 nucleotides agree with TRBD1. Germline loops: CDR1 MDHEN, CDR2 SYDVKM. This CDR3 is built from 13 residues. The V gene end was trimmed by 4 bases and the J gene end by 5 bases; junction bases not matched to a gene: 2. The CDR3 DNA sequence: TGTGCCAGCAGTTACAGGGGCTATCAGCCCCAGCATTTT. Its translation: CASSYRGYQPQHF.

This clonotype has a handful of counts. J is TRBJ1-3 and V is TRBV7-6; TRBD1 might be the D (5 bases). In germline, CDR1 is SGHVS, CDR2 FNYEAQ. This CDR3 is 13 amino acids long. V lost 1 base to trimming and J lost 4 bases, with 5 bases between them. Here the CDR3 DNA reads TGTGCCAGCAGCTTAGGGACAGGAAACACCATATATTTT. This gives the protein CASSLGTGNTIYF. The full variable domain, with the rest looked up from reference TRBV7-6 and TRBJ1-3, is GAGVSQSPRYKVTKRGQDVALRCDPISGHVSLYWYRQALGQGPEFLTYFNYEAQQDKSGLPNDRFSAERPEGSISTLTIQRTEQRDSAMYRCASSLGTGNTIYFGEGSWLTVV.

This chain uses TRBV2 with TRBJ1-1; TRBD1 matches 12 bases. Germline V gene sequence: CDR1 SNHLY, CDR2 FYNNEI. J gave up 10 bases and V 5 bases, and 5 bases lay outside the gene matches. CDR3 length equals 13 residues. The CDR3: CASSPWDRGLAFF. In DNA form, the CDR3 reads TGTGCCAGCAGTCCCTGGGACAGGGGGCTAGCTTTCTTT.

This clonotype was counted many times. This chain connects TRBV5-1 to TRBJ2-1, with 11 bases that match TRBD2. Trimming took 4 bases from V and 9 from J; bases not matched to a gene: 6. CDR1 is SGHRS, CDR2 YFSETQ, per germline. The CDR3 is 14 residues long. The CDR3 sequence is CASSQYTSGSEQFF. The DNA for the CDR3 is TGCGCCAGCAGCCAATACACTAGCGGGAGTGAGCAGTTCTTC. The entire variable domain, with the rest obtained from reference TRBV5-1 and TRBJ2-1, is as follows: KAGVTQTPRYLIKTRGQQVTLSCSPISGHRSVSWYQQTPGQGLQFLFEYFSETQRNKGNFPGRFSGRQFSNSRSEMNVSTLELGDSALYLCASSQYTSGSEQFFGPGTRLTVL.

This clonotype has just a few counts. This rearrangement joins TRBV3-1 to TRBJ1-1; perhaps TRBD1 as D (5 bases). Germline-derived CDR1 and CDR2 are LGHDT and YNNKEL (reference sequence). Trimming took off 6 bases at V and 2 bases at J, with 16 bases between the two ends. CDR3 length: 15 residues. In DNA form, the CDR3 reads TGTGCCAGCAGTCGGATACCTCAGGGTAACACTGAAGCTTTCTTT. Its translation is CASSRIPQGNTEAFF.

This clonotype was recorded at least ten times. The genes are TRBV9 and TRBJ2-5; D not resolved. The CDR3 spans 15 residues. V was shortened by 4 bases and J by 2 bases, with 15 bases between the two germline ends. CDR1 is SGDLS and CDR2 is YYNGEE in the germline V gene. CDR3: CASSPRSDGQETQYF. The CDR3 DNA follows: TGTGCCAGCAGCCCAAGGTCGGACGGACAAGAGACCCAGTACTTC.

A few counts support this clonotype. The V and J genes are TRBV19 and TRBJ1-1; a possible D gene is TRBD1 (5 bases). CDR3 size: 16 residues. The V gene's germline CDR1 is LNHDA and CDR2 SQIVND (reference sequence). V lost 9 bases, J lost 6 bases, and 26 bases lay in between. The CDR3 reads CASTAMRVGRGPEAFF. In DNA form, the CDR3 reads TGTGCCAGCACGGCGATGCGCGTGGGGCGCGGGCCTGAAGCTTTCTTT.

This clonotype has just a few counts. The chain carries TRBV5-1 and TRBJ1-6, with TRBD1 matching over 10 bases. This CDR3 has 16 amino acids. Germline assignment: CDR1 SGHRS and CDR2 YFSETQ. Trimming cost V 3 bases and J 9 bases; bases outside gene matches: 9. The CDR3 sequence: CASSSTWTGGTSPLHF. Written as DNA, the CDR3 is TGCGCCAGCAGCTCTACCTGGACAGGGGGAACTTCACCCCTCCACTTT.

This clonotype was observed a few times. At one of its ends the junction is not consistent with the germline gene, which may arise from a read error. The chain couples TRBV7-8 to TRBJ1-3; D unresolved. The CDR3 loop spans 15 amino acids. CDR1 and CDR2 from the germline V gene are SGHVS and FQNEAQ. The CDR3 sequence: CASSLAESSGNTIYF. The CDR3 DNA reads TGTGCCAGCAGCCTAGCGGAGAGCTCTGGAAACACCATATATTTT.

This clonotype has ten or more counts. The chain recombines TRBV27 with TRBJ2-7; no clear D gene. Germline V lookup: CDR1 MNHEY, CDR2 SMNVEV (reference sequence). The V and J ends lost 0 bases and 4 bases respectively, with 7 bases between them. This CDR3 contains 13 residues. CDR3 nucleotides: TGTGCCAGCAGTTTATCGAGTGGTTACGAGCAGTACTTC. Amino acid sequence: CASSLSSGYEQYF.

This clonotype appeared many times. The J gene is TRBJ2-1, the V gene TRBV20-1; the match to TRBD2 covers 11 bases. The length of the CDR3 is 14 residues. Germline V gene data show CDR1 as DFQATT and CDR2 as SNEGSKA (reference sequence). V lost 5 bases, J lost 3 bases, and 3 bases stayed unmatched. The CDR3 coding sequence is TGCAGTGCTCTTAGCGGGAGGGACTACAATGAGCAGTTCTTC. Amino acids: CSALSGRDYNEQFF.

This clonotype has more than one count but fewer than ten. The V gene is TRBV27, the J gene TRBJ2-7; a weak D match, TRBD2 (6 bases). Per germline, CDR1 MNHEY and CDR2 SMNVEV (reference sequence). V lost 5 bases, J lost 1 base, and 18 bases lay in between. This CDR3 region has 16 residues. This CDR3 reads CASSPPDRRGSYEQYF. CDR3 nucleotide sequence: TGTGCCAGCAGTCCCCCGGATAGGCGGGGATCCTACGAGCAGTACTTC.

Turning to this clonotype: The germline gene is not matched at one end of the junction; a read error may be the cause. J is TRBJ1-4 and V is TRBV28; no firm D call. CDR3 length: 11 amino acids. CDR1 and CDR2 from the germline V gene are MDHEN and SYDVKM. The CDR3 sequence is CASTLNERLFF. The DNA of the CDR3 is TGTGCCAGCACCCTTAATGAAAGACTGTTTTTT.

A note on this clonotype: Compared with germline, one end of the junction differs, possibly owing to a read error. V is TRBV6-1 and J is TRBJ2-1; TRBD2 aligns across 10 bases. CDR1 is MNHNS, CDR2 SASEGT, per germline. This CDR3 comprises 15 residues. The CDR3 DNA sequence: TGTACCAGCAGTGGTTCTAGCGGGAGTTACAATGAGCAGTTCTTC. It encodes CTSSGSSGSYNEQFF.

In this sample, this clonotype turned up once. This chain joins TRBV19 and TRBJ1-2; D gene uncertain. V lost 5 bases and J lost 0, with 7 bases in between. The CDR3 spans 13 residues. From germline, CDR1 is LNHDA and CDR2 SQIVND (reference sequence). Here the CDR3 DNA reads TGTGCCAGTAGTCCAGTACCTAACTATGGCTACACCTTC. Translating gives CASSPVPNYGYTF.

The chain couples TRBV28 to TRBJ2-7, with TRBD1 identical over 7 bases. In germline, CDR1 is MDHEN, CDR2 SYDVKM. This CDR3 is built from 14 residues. Losses at the gene ends were 5 bases for V and 3 bases for J; bases not matched to a gene: 7. CDR3 coding DNA: TGTGCCAGCAGTGCCGGGACAGCGAACTACGAGCAGTACTTC. It translates to CASSAGTANYEQYF.